Listed below are T cell receptor beta chains from one sample, sequenced in a study of blood T cells in healthy people across ages. In TCRdb, the 5' RACE reads were re-called with MiXCR into one record per CDR3 protein. In the table there are over 1.5 million distinct CDR3 sequences, 49% of which are singletons. Material: blood. The receptor set was obtained from a woman aged 40 to 50 in good health. CDR3s include the opening cysteine and the closing phenylalanine or tryptophan. Fields, in order: CDR3 length, J gene, clone size, D gene, V gene, CDR3 DNA, CDR3 protein. D genes are given only for firm matches. Not every row has a clone size; where given, it reads once, few, many or a size class.

15	TRBJ2-5	-	-	TRBV7-9	TGTGCCAGCAGCTCCAGGGGCAGCGTCACAGAGACCCAGTACTTC	CASSSRGSVTETQYF
14	TRBJ2-7	few	-	TRBV6-6	TGTGCCAGCATCCTCGACACACTCTCCTACGAGCAGTACTTC	CASILDTLSYEQYF
11	TRBJ2-7	many	-	TRBV29-1	TGCAGCGTGAAGACAGTCTACGAGCAGTACTTC	CSVKTVYEQYF
13	TRBJ2-7	-	-	TRBV20-1	TGCAGTGCTAGAAAAGGCTCAGCCTACGAGCAGTACTTC	CSARKGSAYEQYF
16	TRBJ2-7	-	-	TRBV6-2/TRBV6-3	TGTGCCAGCAGGGACTTGGGCGGGAACTCCTACAATGAGCAGTACTTC	CASRDLGGNSYNEQYF
16	TRBJ2-3	-	TRBD2	TRBV20-1	TGCAGTGCTAGAGATCCGGTAGCGGGAAGCACAGATACGCAGTATTTT	CSARDPVAGSTDTQYF
14	TRBJ2-7	-	-	TRBV4-2	TGTGCCAGCAGCCAAGTCTTAGCGATAGGCGAGCAGTACTTC	CASSQVLAIGEQYF
13	TRBJ2-7	-	-	TRBV20-1	TGCAGTGCCAACCGAGGGACGTCATACGAGCAGTACTTC	CSANRGTSYEQYF
13	TRBJ2-4	-	-	TRBV24-1	TGTGCCACCAGTGATTTCGGAGAAAACATTCAGTACTTC	CATSDFGENIQYF
15	TRBJ2-3	few	-	TRBV4-1	TGCGCCAGCAGCCAAGAACCGGGGGCGGAAGATACGCAGTATTTT	CASSQEPGAEDTQYF
10	TRBJ2-3	-	-	TRBV29-1	TGCAGCACCCTTGCCGATACGCAGTATTTT	CSTLADTQYF
15	TRBJ2-1	-	TRBD2	TRBV7-9	TGTGCCAGCAGCTCCTGGAGCGGGGGACGGAGTGAGCAGTTCTTC	CASSSWSGGRSEQFF
16	TRBJ2-2	-	TRBD1	TRBV29-1	TGCAGCGTTGTAAATACAGGGGGAAGCCTCCCCGGGGAGCTGTTTTTT	CSVVNTGGSLPGELFF
13	TRBJ2-7	-	-	TRBV6-2/TRBV6-3	TGTGCCAGCAGTAACCACAGGGCAGAGGCCCAGTACTTC	CASSNHRAEAQYF
13	TRBJ2-7	few	-	TRBV6-1	TGTGCCAGCAGTATGGGGCGAATCTACGAGCAGTACTTC	CASSMGRIYEQYF
14	TRBJ1-1	few	-	TRBV20-1	TGCAGTGCTAGAGATGGAGTCGGGAACACTGAAGCTTTCTTT	CSARDGVGNTEAFF
14	TRBJ1-1	-	-	TRBV6-2/TRBV6-3	TGTGCCAGCAGTCGGCGACAGCAGAACACTGAAGCTTTCTTT	CASSRRQQNTEAFF
13	TRBJ2-1	-	-	TRBV6-5	TGTGCCAGCAAAGCAGGGTCGGGCGATGAGCAGTTCTTC	CASKAGSGDEQFF
13	TRBJ2-3	-	TRBD1	TRBV6-1	TGTGCCATCCAGACAGGGCTGGCAGATACGCAGTATTTT	CAIQTGLADTQYF
13	TRBJ1-6	-	-	TRBV5-5	TGTGCCAGCAGTTCGGGACTTTTTTCACCCCTCCACTTT	CASSSGLFSPLHF
17	TRBJ1-5	-	TRBD1	TRBV18	TGTGCCAGCTCCACCCGTTTAGGGGGCGACAGCGATCAGCCCCAGCATTTT	CASSTRLGGDSDQPQHF
15	TRBJ2-2	-	-	TRBV20-1	TGCAGTGCTAGAGGGAGACAGTCAATGGCCGGGGAGCTGTTTTTT	CSARGRQSMAGELFF
15	TRBJ2-5	few	TRBD1	TRBV7-6	TGTGCCAGCAGCGTCAACAGGGGTAGGGAAGAGACCCAGTACTTC	CASSVNRGREETQYF
10	TRBJ2-1	few	-	TRBV27	TGTGCCAGCGGAGGCGTTGAGCAGTTCTTC	CASGGVEQFF
12	TRBJ1-5	-	-	TRBV12-3/TRBV12-4	TGTGCCAGCAGTTCCTTGAATCGGCCCCAGCATTTT	CASSSLNRPQHF
19	TRBJ1-3	-	-	TRBV7-9	TGTGCCAGCAGCTTAGCGCGGCCAGGGGAGAGTTCACCGGGAAACACCATATATTTT	CASSLARPGESSPGNTIYF
14	TRBJ1-5	-	-	TRBV20-1	TGCAGTGCTCCAGGGAGAGCGAGCAATCAGCCCCAGCATTTT	CSAPGRASNQPQHF
18	TRBJ2-1	-	TRBD2	TRBV27	TGTGCCAGCATGGCCGGGACTAGCGGGGTGTACTCCTACAATGAGCAGTTCTTC	CASMAGTSGVYSYNEQFF
19	TRBJ1-4	few	TRBD1	TRBV4-3	TGCGCCAGCAGCCAAGTCGTGACAGGGGGCGATCTTGGGGATGAAAAACTGTTTTTT	CASSQVVTGGDLGDEKLFF
15	TRBJ2-7	few	TRBD1	TRBV5-6	TGTGCCAGCAGCTCCTTCGACAGGGACCTCTACGAGCAGTACTTC	CASSSFDRDLYEQYF
12	TRBJ2-5	few	-	TRBV20-1	TGCAGTGCGGGTTCCGGCGAGGAGACCCAGTACTTC	CSAGSGEETQYF
14	TRBJ1-1	-	-	TRBV3-1	TGTGCCAGTAGCCAAGATTCGGTAACAGACGAAGCTTTCTTT	CASSQDSVTDEAFF
16	TRBJ2-3	few	TRBD1	TRBV9	TGTGCCAGCAGCGTACCGACAGGGGGTGGCACAGATACGCAGTATTTT	CASSVPTGGGTDTQYF
18	TRBJ2-5	-	TRBD2	TRBV6-2/TRBV6-3	TGTGCCAGCGCCGGGACTAGCGGGGGGGCATCTTCAATCAAGACCCAGTACTTC	CASAGTSGGASSIKTQYF
14	TRBJ2-5	few	-	TRBV28	TGTGCCAGCAGTGTCCGGCGGGCAGGAGAGACCCAGTACTTC	CASSVRRAGETQYF
21	TRBJ2-1	few	TRBD2	TRBV11-2	TGTGCCAGCAGCTTAGTTTTAGGACTAGCGGGCGGGGGCCCTACTGGCAATGAGCAGTTCTTC	CASSLVLGLAGGGPTGNEQFF
12	TRBJ2-3	-	-	TRBV7-9	TGTGCCAGCAGCTCCGACGGAGATACGCAGTATTTT	CASSSDGDTQYF
15	TRBJ1-5	-	-	TRBV6-1	TGTGCCAGCATCCGAGACGGGGGGTCGGGTCAGCCCCAGCATTTT	CASIRDGGSGQPQHF
15	TRBJ1-2	-	-	TRBV6-5	TGTGCCAGCAGTCCCTCAGGGGAAACTAACTATGGCTACACCTTC	CASSPSGETNYGYTF
15	TRBJ1-4	-	-	TRBV7-2	TGTGCCAGCAGCTTAGTGTCCAGGGCGGATGAAAAACTGTTTTTT	CASSLVSRADEKLFF
14	TRBJ2-1	-	-	TRBV5-4	TGTGCCAGCAGCTTGGGACTTTCCTCGGGCGAGCAGTTCTTC	CASSLGLSSGEQFF
17	TRBJ2-1	few	-	TRBV4-3	TGCGCCAGCAGCCCGGGGGCTGCGGGGGATTCCTACAATGAGCAGTTCTTC	CASSPGAAGDSYNEQFF
17	TRBJ2-5	-	TRBD2	TRBV4-2	TGTGCCAGCAGCCAAGAGCCACCTAGCGGGATTCAAGAGACCCAGTACTTC	CASSQEPPSGIQETQYF
14	TRBJ1-5	-	-	TRBV27	TGTGCCGGCCGACAGAATTATAGCAATCAGCCCCAGCATTTT	CAGRQNYSNQPQHF
14	TRBJ1-5	-	-	TRBV4-3	TGCGCCAGCAGCCAAGAAGTGGTGGGACAGCCCCAGCATTTT	CASSQEVVGQPQHF
14	TRBJ1-2	-	TRBD1	TRBV13	TGTGCCAGCAGCTTAGGGACAGGGGGCTTTGGCTACACCTTC	CASSLGTGGFGYTF